This T cell receptor beta chain was identified during a study of metastatic and nonmetastatic thyroid tumors. On the study more broadly: The authors compared repertoires across blood and tumor or nodule tissue from malignant and benign thyroid patients.

The V and J ends lost 4 bases and 4 bases, in that order; junction bases with no gene match: 9. The CDR3 loop spans 14 amino acids. Germline lookup yields CDR1 SQVTM and CDR2 ANQGSEA. No treatment had been given to any patient before thyroid surgery. A few counts support this clone. TCRdb re-clonotyped the PCR reads via MiXCR. The table shows tens of thousands of clones, with 10% to 15% occurring only once. Sequenced: blood. This receptor was taken from a female donor with papillary thyroid cancer or a benign thyroid nodule (not recorded which). Some clones in this sample may be carry-over from other donors' samples. The chain recombines TRBV29-1 with TRBJ1-2; 7 bases match TRBD1. CDR3 in DNA: TGCAGCGTTGCTGAGGGGGCCACCGGCTATGGCTACACCTTC. It specifies CSVAEGATGYGYTF.